Following are 16 T cell receptor beta chains from one sample sequenced in a study of shared clonotypes between healthy human individuals. Sequencing used immunoSEQ multiplex PCR; TCRdb keeps in-frame clones, though not all of them. The table has some 2.1 million clones, 95% seen once. Source material: naive CD4+ T cells sorted from blood. Subset noted: CD45RA+ positively selected. The receptor source for this set is a young man in good health.

The rearrangement links TRBV7-8 to TRBJ2-1; D gene unclear. V dropped 1 base and J dropped 5 bases, with 6 bases sitting between them. This CDR3 is built from 13 residues. Germline V CDR1 and CDR2: SGHVS, FQNEAQ. The CDR3 bases are TGTGCCAGCAGCTTAGTGCCAGACAATGAGCAGTTCTTC. Amino acid sequence: CASSLVPDNEQFF.

The chain recombines TRBV9 with TRBJ2-3; 7 bases align to TRBD2. The CDR3 extends over 15 amino acids. Trimming removed 3 bases from V and 6 bases from J; junction bases left unmatched: 10. Germline values: CDR1 SGDLS, CDR2 YYNGEE. CDR3 loop: CASSGAGVPMDTQYF. The CDR3 bases are TGTGCCAGCAGCGGCGCGGGGGTACCCATGGATACGCAGTATTTT.

The chain is built from TRBV27 and TRBJ2-3; D remains unclear. The CDR3 covers 14 residues. V shed 2 bases and J shed 5 bases, with 11 bases lying between them. The germline CDR1 and CDR2 sequences are MNHEY and SMNVEV (reference sequence). CDR3 protein: CASSLTHVEDTQYF. The CDR3 DNA follows: TGTGCCAGCAGTTTAACACACGTCGAAGATACGCAGTATTTT.

The chain is built from TRBV10-1 and TRBJ2-1; D possibly uses TRBD1 or TRBD2 (5 bases each). Germline CDR1 is WNHNN and CDR2 is SYGVQD (reference sequence). The CDR3 extends over 17 amino acids. V shed 0 bases and J shed 7 bases, with 19 bases lying between them. The DNA for the CDR3 is TGCGCCAGCAGTGAGTCGAGGGGTCAGTTATCGAGGAATGAGCAGTTCTTC. Amino acid sequence: CASSESRGQLSRNEQFF.

V usage is TRBV19 and J usage is TRBJ2-2; D gene ambiguous. This CDR3 is 14 amino acids long. Per germline, CDR1 LNHDA and CDR2 SQIVND (reference sequence). The V end was cut by 7 bases, the J end by 1 base, with 10 bases between. The CDR3 loop reads CASKGLGNTGELFF. Here the CDR3 DNA reads TGTGCCAGTAAGGGCCTAGGGAACACCGGGGAGCTGTTTTTT.

V usage is TRBV19 and J usage is TRBJ2-1; D is unclear. Germline V gene sequence: CDR1 LNHDA, CDR2 SQIVND (reference sequence). The CDR3 extends over 16 amino acids. V was trimmed by 3 bases and J by 5 bases, leaving 17 bases between them. The CDR3 DNA follows: TGTGCCAGTAGTATTGGTCCAGTCCCGCGCAACAATGAGCAGTTCTTC. Its protein is CASSIGPVPRNNEQFF.

V is TRBV5-4 and J is TRBJ2-7; D may match TRBD1 or TRBD2 (6 bases each). With 4 bases removed from V and 7 bases from J, the gap between germline ends came to 18 bases. There are 14 residues in the CDR3. In germline, CDR1 is SGHNT, CDR2 YYREEE (reference sequence). The CDR3 region is CASSKTRGMREQYF. CDR3 in DNA: TGTGCCAGCAGCAAGACTAGGGGGATGAGAGAGCAGTACTTC.

This chain joins TRBV30 and TRBJ2-3; D remains ambiguous. V was pared by 1 base and J by 5 bases, with 4 bases between. The CDR3 consists of 11 residues. Germline V gives CDR1 GTSNPN, CDR2 SVGIG (reference sequence). The CDR3 DNA reads TGTGCCTGGAGTGAAGTAGATACGCAGTATTTT. Its translation is CAWSEVDTQYF.

Only one count was recorded for this clone. J is TRBJ1-1 and V is TRBV4-1, with 7 bases identical to TRBD1. The V gene's germline CDR1 is MGHRA and CDR2 YSYEKL. V lost 4 bases, J lost 0 bases, and 5 bases stayed unmatched. This CDR3 has 15 residues. The CDR3 DNA sequence: TGCGCCAGCAGCCTACTGACAGGGTTGAACACTGAAGCTTTCTTT. Translation: CASSLLTGLNTEAFF.

V is TRBV6-5 and J is TRBJ1-3, with a weak D call TRBD1 (5 bases). Germline assignment: CDR1 MNHEY and CDR2 SVGAGI. The CDR3 length is 16 residues. V was trimmed by 3 bases and J by 3 bases, leaving 15 bases between them. The CDR3 sequence: CASSYSGTLHGNTIYF. CDR3 nucleotides: TGTGCCAGCAGTTATTCCGGGACGCTCCATGGAAACACCATATATTTT.

The chain recombines TRBV2 with TRBJ2-1, with D uncertain. Trimming removed 5 bases at V and 0 bases at J, with 8 bases between. Germline V gene sequence: CDR1 SNHLY, CDR2 FYNNEI. The length of the CDR3 is 14 residues. The chain's CDR3 is CASSQIASYNEQFF. The DNA of the CDR3 is TGTGCCAGCAGTCAAATAGCCTCCTACAATGAGCAGTTCTTC.

The V call is TRBV9, the J call TRBJ1-5, with unresolved D. Germline V gene sequence: CDR1 SGDLS, CDR2 YYNGEE. V shed 0 bases and J shed 6 bases, with 7 bases lying between them. The CDR3 has 13 residues. CDR3 in amino acids: CASSVDLFQPQHF. The DNA for the CDR3 is TGTGCCAGCAGCGTAGATCTATTTCAGCCCCAGCATTTT. The full variable domain, in which reference TRBV9 and TRBJ1-5 provide the parts outside the CDR3, is DSGVTQTPKHLITATGQRVTLRCSPRSGDLSVYWYQQSLDQGLQFLIQYYNGEERAKGNILERFSAQQFPDLHSELNLSSLELGDSALYFCASSVDLFQPQHFGDGTRLSIL.

This chain connects TRBV5-4 to TRBJ2-2; D remains unclear. The CDR3 has 12 amino acids. From germline, CDR1 is SGHNT and CDR2 YYREEE (reference sequence). Trimming removed 8 bases from V and 3 bases from J, with 8 bases in between. The CDR3 DNA reads as TGTGCCAGTCGGTGGGACACCGGGGAGCTGTTTTTT. Its protein is CASRWDTGELFF.

The chain combines TRBV18 with TRBJ1-1; D is perhaps TRBD1 (5 bases). V lost 1 base and J lost 3, with 12 bases in between. This CDR3 comprises 15 residues. Looked up from germline, CDR1 is KGHSH and CDR2 is LQKENI. The CDR3 reads CASSPRDVGDTEAFF. DNA of the CDR3: TGTGCCAGCTCACCACGGGACGTAGGAGACACTGAAGCTTTCTTT.

The chain couples TRBV30 to TRBJ2-6, with 8 bases aligning to TRBD1. V shed 1 base and J 3 bases; nucleotides not matched to a gene: 8. Germline values: CDR1 GTSNPN, CDR2 SVGIG (reference sequence). The CDR3 runs 17 residues. The CDR3 spells CAWSGGQGALGANVLTF. As DNA, the CDR3 is TGTGCCTGGAGTGGGGGCCAGGGGGCCCTTGGGGCCAACGTCCTGACTTTC.

The V and J genes are TRBV10-1 and TRBJ1-1; 11 positions agree with TRBD1. This CDR3 comprises 15 residues. V shed 4 bases and J 13 bases; nucleotides not matched to a gene: 14. Per germline, CDR1 WNHNN and CDR2 SYGVQD (reference sequence). Here the CDR3 reads CASSAEIGQGANVFF. The CDR3 DNA is TGCGCCAGCAGTGCCGAAATCGGACAGGGGGCGAACGTTTTCTTT.